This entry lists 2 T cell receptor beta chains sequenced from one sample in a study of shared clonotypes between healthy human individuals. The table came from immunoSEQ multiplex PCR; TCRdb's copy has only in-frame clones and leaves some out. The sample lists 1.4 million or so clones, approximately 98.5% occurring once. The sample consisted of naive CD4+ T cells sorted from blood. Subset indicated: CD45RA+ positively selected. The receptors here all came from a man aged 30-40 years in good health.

CDR3 in amino acids: CASRPPRVWEQQFF. As DNA, the CDR3 is TGTGCCAGCAGACCCCCCCGAGTGTGGGAACAGCAGTTCTTC. The V and J genes are TRBV5-6 and TRBJ2-1; D uncertain. The V gene's germline CDR1 is SGHDT and CDR2 YYEEEE. The CDR3 spans 14 residues. Trimming took 5 bases from V and 11 from J, leaving 20 bases between them. Combining the CDR3 with reference TRBV5-6 and TRBJ2-1 gives the whole variable domain DAGVTQSPTHLIKTRGQQVTLRCSPKSGHDTVSWYQQALGQGPQFIFQYYEEEERQRGNFPDRFSGHQFPNYSSELNVNALLLGDSALYLCASRPPRVWEQQFFGPGTRLTVL.

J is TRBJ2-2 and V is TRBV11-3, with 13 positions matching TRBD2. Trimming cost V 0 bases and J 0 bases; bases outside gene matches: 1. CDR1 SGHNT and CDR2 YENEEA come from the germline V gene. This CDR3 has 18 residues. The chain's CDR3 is CASSLDGTSGTNTGELFF. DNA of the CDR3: TGTGCCAGCAGCTTAGATGGGACTAGCGGGACGAACACCGGGGAGCTGTTTTTT.